This TCR beta chain was recorded in a study of blood T cell repertoires in COVID-19. Whole-study context: The cDNA or gDNA used as material had been derived from T cells, B-cell-depleted T cells, or PBMCs.

Participant reports of clinical history set cohort assignment. Two negative PCRs, clearance, or symptom resolution characterized the recovered Cohort 3 donors. Deletions cut 0 bases from V and 4 bases from J, with 4 bases between. This CDR3 has 12 amino acids. Looked up from germline, CDR1 is SGDLS and CDR2 is YYNGEE. Under the authors' procedure: Nucleated cell counts were estimated from reference gene primer amplification. Profiling relied on immunoSEQ multiplex PCR, and the TCRdb table lists in-frame clones only, not all of them. Clone size and the V and J calls come from that table; the DNA yielded D and trimming. The sample contains 200,000 to 250,000 clones, 70% to 90% of which appear only once.

Sequencing was done on a sample of PBMCs or T cells enriched from blood (not recorded which). The rearrangement uses TRBV9 and TRBJ1-2; D unclear. This receptor was taken from a man between 25 and 39 years old who had recovered from COVID-19. The CDR3 nucleotides are TGTGCCAGCAGCGTAGCGAGCTATGGCTACACCTTC. Protein: CASSVASYGYTF.